One and the same sample provided the 13 T cell receptor beta chains below, sequenced in a study of T-cell reconstitution after alpha-beta-depleted transplantation in children. Preparation of the TCRbeta library involved a method that used unique molecular identifiers. Via MiXCR, TCRdb re-called the PCR reads, giving one row per CDR3 protein. This table has around 410,000 distinct CDR3 sequences, roughly a tenth appearing once. This specimen consisted of PBMCs from the stem cell graft donor, obtained from the stem cell graft. The receptor set was obtained from a human donor who donated a stem cell graft to a child with acute myeloid leukemia.

This clonotype was detected many times. The gene calls are TRBV29-1 and TRBJ1-1; D might be TRBD1 (5 bases). The CDR3 runs 11 residues. V lost 6 bases to trimming and J lost 11 bases, with 16 bases between them. Per the germline V gene, CDR1 is SQVTM and CDR2 is ANQGSEA. The chain's CDR3 is CSVKGADWAFF. The CDR3 DNA is TGCAGCGTAAAAGGGGCAGATTGGGCTTTCTTT.

This clonotype was seen ten or more times. J is TRBJ1-4 and V is TRBV7-2; perhaps TRBD1 as D (6 bases). V shed 3 bases and J shed 0 bases, with 14 bases lying between them. The germline V gene has CDR1 SGHTA and CDR2 FQGNSA. The CDR3 has 17 residues. CDR3 residues: CASSLDSRTATNEKLFF. CDR3 nucleotides: TGTGCCAGCAGCTTGGACAGTCGTACCGCAACTAATGAAAAACTGTTTTTT.

The V call is TRBV12-3 or TRBV12-4, the J call TRBJ1-1, with D unclear. Trimming cost V 3 bases and J 11 bases, with 13 bases left between them. The CDR3 is made up of 12 amino acids. The CDR3 protein is CASSFSSAGAFF. The DNA of the CDR3 is TGTGCCAGCAGTTTCAGCAGCGCGGGGGCTTTCTTT.

CDR3 coding DNA: TGTGCCAGCAGTTGGACAGATAATTCACCCCTCCACTTT. It translates to CASSWTDNSPLHF. The rearrangement links TRBV12-3 or TRBV12-4 to TRBJ1-6; possibly TRBD1 for D (6 bases). Trimming took off 4 bases at V and 5 bases at J, with 6 bases between the two ends. The CDR3 contains 13 residues.

This clonotype was picked up many times. J is TRBJ1-5 and V is TRBV6-6, with D maybe TRBD1 (5 bases). This CDR3 region has 12 residues. V lost 4 bases to trimming and J lost 7 bases, with 8 bases between them. Per germline, CDR1 MNHNY and CDR2 SVGAGI (reference sequence). Here the CDR3 DNA reads TGTGCCAGCAGTTCAGGGAAACAGCCCCAGCATTTT. It is translated as CASSSGKQPQHF.

The sample holds a few counts of this clonotype. This chain links TRBV7-9 with TRBJ2-7; 14 bases fit TRBD2. This CDR3 is 16 amino acids long. Trimming removed 5 bases from V and 4 bases from J; junction bases left unmatched: 7. Germline values: CDR1 SEHNR, CDR2 FQNEAQ (reference sequence). The CDR3 loop is CASSPGLAGGLYEQYF. The CDR3 region has the DNA TGTGCCAGCAGCCCAGGACTAGCGGGAGGTTTGTACGAGCAGTACTTC.

The J gene is TRBJ1-1, the V gene TRBV4-2; a weak D match, TRBD1 (6 bases). The CDR3 is 14 residues long. The V and J ends lost 4 bases and 2 bases respectively, with 11 bases between them. Germline-derived CDR1 and CDR2 are LGHNA and YNFKEQ. CDR3 residues: CASSPLDSNTEAFF. In DNA form, the CDR3 reads TGTGCCAGCAGCCCCCTGGACAGCAACACTGAAGCTTTCTTT.

This chain links TRBV12-3 or TRBV12-4 with TRBJ2-1; 10 nucleotides agree with TRBD2. CDR3 size: 19 residues. J was trimmed by 0 bases and V by 2 bases; bases with no gene match: 10. The CDR3 region is CASSLYGLAGASSYNEQFF. In nucleotides, the CDR3 is TGTGCCAGCAGTTTATACGGGCTAGCGGGGGCCAGCTCCTACAATGAGCAGTTCTTC.

There are a few counts of this clonotype. The genes are TRBV12-3 or TRBV12-4 and TRBJ2-5, with D perhaps assigned TRBD1 or TRBD2 (5 bases each). The CDR3 consists of 13 residues. Trimming cost V 6 bases and J 5 bases, with 13 bases left between them. CDR3 region: CASRRGDGETQYF. As DNA, the CDR3 is TGTGCCAGCAGGAGGGGAGACGGGGAGACCCAGTACTTC.

The chain couples TRBV6-5 to TRBJ2-4, with 7 bases matching TRBD2. Germline V lookup: CDR1 MNHEY, CDR2 SVGAGI. Trimming at V came to 2 bases and at J to 5 bases, leaving 3 bases not matched to a gene. CDR3 length: 14 residues. The CDR3 sequence is CASSYIGRENIQYF. CDR3 coding DNA: TGTGCCAGCAGTTACATAGGGAGGGAAAACATTCAGTACTTC.

This clonotype was seen a few times. This chain joins TRBV25-1 and TRBJ2-3; 9 bases are a match to TRBD2. CDR3 size: 15 residues. Germline lookup yields CDR1 MGHDK and CDR2 SYGVNS. V was pared by 3 bases and J by 5 bases, with 6 bases of the junction left unmatched. The CDR3 loop reads CASSDGGRAVDTQYF. CDR3 DNA: TGTGCCAGCAGTGATGGCGGGAGGGCCGTAGATACGCAGTATTTT.

This clonotype was observed at least ten times. The genes are TRBV5-6 and TRBJ2-1; 10 positions match TRBD2. Trimming took 1 base from V and 0 from J; bases not matched to a gene: 4. CDR1 is SGHDT and CDR2 is YYEEEE in the germline V gene. The length of the CDR3 is 17 residues. The CDR3, as DNA: TGTGCCAGCAGCTTGAGCGGGAGGGGGAGCTCCTACAATGAGCAGTTCTTC. Translation gives CASSLSGRGSSYNEQFF.

The gene calls are TRBV5-1 and TRBJ1-1; D ambiguous. V shed 5 bases and J shed 4 bases, with 18 bases lying between them. The CDR3 has 15 residues. The germline gives CDR1 SGHRS, CDR2 YFSETQ. CDR3 residues: CASRNEIGRGTEAFF. The CDR3 nucleotides are TGCGCCAGCAGAAACGAAATAGGACGGGGCACTGAAGCTTTCTTT. Filled out from reference TRBV5-1 and TRBJ1-1, the complete variable domain reads KAGVTQTPRYLIKTRGQQVTLSCSPISGHRSVSWYQQTPGQGLQFLFEYFSETQRNKGNFPGRFSGRQFSNSRSEMNVSTLELGDSALYLCASRNEIGRGTEAFFGQGTRLTVV.